This T cell receptor beta chain was retrieved from a study of graft-versus-host responses after intestinal transplantation. The method was immunoSEQ multiplex PCR; TCRdb's version includes in-frame clones alone and lacks a portion of them. The sample consists of about 90,000 clones, 80% to 95% of them appearing once. As for this clone: What it binds is unknown.

CDR3 length equals 14 residues. CDR1 MDHEN and CDR2 SYDVKM come from the germline V gene. The junction had 3 bases not matched to a gene; V was cut back by 6 bases and J by 0 bases. Here the sequenced sample was unstimulated CD4+ T cells sorted from spleen or lymph node cells, taken before intestinal transplant. The J gene is TRBJ2-7, the V gene TRBV28, with TRBD1 matching 9 bases. The sequence was obtained from a human donor who received an intestinal transplant. CDR3: CASSGTGLSYEQYF. DNA for the CDR3: TGTGCCAGCAGCGGGACAGGGCTCTCCTACGAGCAGTACTTC.